One sample yielded the 5 T cell receptor beta chains listed below, sequenced in a study of technical replicates of blood from a handful of donors. The repertoire was sequenced with immunoSEQ multiplex PCR; TCRdb's copy has only in-frame clones and lacks some. This sample yields 79,000 or so clones, of which 80% to 95% are seen a single time; under 0.5% belongs to the top ten. Sequencing used T cells isolated from PBMCs. All receptors come from a human donor in good health.

The chain employs TRBV4-3 and TRBJ2-5, with D tentatively TRBD2 (6 bases). The CDR3 is made up of 16 amino acids. Deletions cut 1 base from V and 1 base from J, with 13 bases between. Germline V gene lookup returns CDR1 LGHNA and CDR2 YSLEER. Written as DNA, the CDR3 is TGCGCCAGCAGCCAAGTATTAGCGGTATTCCAAGAGACCCAGTACTTC. Translated, it gives CASSQVLAVFQETQYF.

The V and J genes are TRBV4-1 and TRBJ1-1, with 9 bases matching TRBD1. CDR1 is MGHRA, CDR2 YSYEKL, per germline. The trim removed 2 bases at V and 3 bases at J, leaving 4 bases unmatched. This CDR3 contains 15 residues. CDR3 residues: CASSQNRGLDTEAFF. CDR3 DNA sequence: TGCGCCAGCAGCCAAAACAGGGGGCTCGACACTGAAGCTTTCTTT.

This sequence joins TRBV4-1 and TRBJ2-5; 7 bases are shared with TRBD2. The ends lost 4 bases at V and 5 bases at J; junction bases unmatched: 10. Germline CDR1 is MGHRA and CDR2 is YSYEKL. This CDR3 has 15 residues. CDR3 DNA sequence: TGCGCCAGCAGCCCCTCAGCGGGACTGGGGGAGACCCAGTACTTC. It specifies CASSPSAGLGETQYF.

V gene TRBV11-2 combines with J gene TRBJ2-6, with 8 bases that match TRBD1. V lost 2 bases and J lost 1; bases outside the gene matches: 7. The CDR3 runs 18 residues. Germline CDR1 and CDR2: SGHAT and FQNNGV. The CDR3 DNA reads TGTGCCAGCAGCTTATCCGGGACAGGATTGTCTGGGGCCAACGTCCTGACTTTC. Amino acid sequence: CASSLSGTGLSGANVLTF.

V usage is TRBV5-1 and J usage is TRBJ2-5; D remains unclear. V was shortened by 2 bases and J by 5 bases, with 7 bases between the two germline ends. The germline gives CDR1 SGHRS, CDR2 YFSETQ. The CDR3 contains 12 residues. CDR3 loop: CASSFRQETQYF. In DNA, the CDR3 is TGCGCCAGCAGCTTCAGGCAGGAGACCCAGTACTTC.